What follows are 20 T cell receptor beta chains derived from one specimen sequenced in a study of blood T cell repertoires in COVID-19. Libraries were prepared by immunoSEQ multiplex PCR; TCRdb keeps only in-frame clonotypes and omits some of them. The sample records 200,000 to 250,000 clones, less than 90% being singletons. Sequencing was carried out using PBMCs or T cells enriched from blood (not recorded which). Receptors were obtained from a woman in her twenties or thirties who had recovered from COVID-19.

The chain has TRBV27 and TRBJ2-2; 7 bases match TRBD2. This CDR3 has 17 residues. The junction had 18 bases not matched to a gene; V was cut back by 5 bases and J by 9 bases. Germline V lookup: CDR1 MNHEY, CDR2 SMNVEV (reference sequence). The CDR3 bases are TGTGCCAGCAGTAGAAGCGGGGTATCGGGATACCAGAGGGAGCTGTTTTTT. Its translation is CASSRSGVSGYQRELFF.

This sequence joins TRBV6-5 and TRBJ2-1, with TRBD1 as a possible D gene (5 bases). CDR3 length: 13 amino acids. Germline loops: CDR1 MNHEY, CDR2 SVGAGI. Trimming left V 7 bases short and J 6 bases short, with 13 bases between. The CDR3 region is CASIYDSLNEQFF. CDR3 coding DNA: TGTGCCAGCATCTACGACAGCCTCAATGAGCAGTTCTTC.

J is TRBJ2-3 and V is TRBV4-1; tentative D call: TRBD2 (5 bases). The CDR3 loop spans 15 amino acids. Deletions cut 4 bases from V and 3 bases from J, with 14 bases between. Germline V CDR1 and CDR2: MGHRA, YSYEKL. The CDR3 nucleotides read TGCGCCAGCAGCCCCGAGGGCTCCGGGACAGATACGCAGTATTTT. Encoded protein: CASSPEGSGTDTQYF.

This clone was found once. The rearrangement joins TRBV5-8 to TRBJ2-4; D possibly corresponds to TRBD2 (5 bases). Trimming stripped 6 bases from V and 0 bases from J, with 10 bases between. CDR3 length: 14 residues. The germline CDR1 and CDR2 sequences are SGHTS and YDEGEE. The CDR3 DNA reads as TGTGCCAGCAAGCGGCCAGAAGCCAAAAACATTCAGTACTTC. As protein: CASKRPEAKNIQYF. Full variable domain (rest looked up from reference TRBV5-8 and TRBJ2-4): EAGVTQSPTHLIKTRGQQATLRCSPISGHTSVYWYQQALGLGLQFLLWYDEGEERNRGNFPPRFSGRQFPNYSSELNVNALELEDSALYLCASKRPEAKNIQYFGAGTRLSVL.

The chain employs TRBV7-2 and TRBJ1-3, with D tentatively TRBD1 (5 bases). V lost 5 bases to trimming and J lost 2 bases, with 16 bases between them. CDR1 SGHTA and CDR2 FQGNSA come from the germline V gene. There are 16 residues in the CDR3. The CDR3 region has the DNA TGTGCCAGCAGCCCGGCCAGGGAGGGAACTGGAAACACCATATATTTT. As protein: CASSPAREGTGNTIYF.

This clone was observed a single time. As DNA, the CDR3 is TGCGCCAGCAGCCAGCCGAGGGACTCTGGAAACACCATATATTTT. This encodes CASSQPRDSGNTIYF. The chain recombines TRBV4-1 with TRBJ1-3; D not certain. The ends were cut back, 3 bases at V and 0 bases at J, with 9 bases in the middle. CDR3 length equals 15 residues. Per germline, CDR1 MGHRA and CDR2 YSYEKL.

V gene TRBV6-2 or TRBV6-3 combines with J gene TRBJ1-2; possible D gene TRBD1, 6 bases. CDR1 and CDR2 (germline): MNHEY, SVGEGT. With 5 bases removed from V and 4 bases from J, the gap between germline ends came to 14 bases. The CDR3 extends over 14 amino acids. The DNA for the CDR3 is TGTGCCAGCAGTATGGACAGCCTCATCTATGGCTACACCTTC. It yields the protein CASSMDSLIYGYTF.

The table lists this clone with a count of one. The genes are TRBV5-1 and TRBJ2-6, with 7 bases identical to TRBD1. The CDR3 sequence is 18 residues long. The J segment lost 2 bases and the V segment lost 0 bases, leaving 8 bases of the junction unmatched. Germline V gene lookup returns CDR1 SGHRS and CDR2 YFSETQ. CDR3 coding DNA: TGCGCCAGCAGCTTGGAGGGGGCGACTTTCGCTGGGGCCAACGTCCTGACTTTC. This codes for CASSLEGATFAGANVLTF.

This clone has only a few counts. This chain uses TRBV29-1 with TRBJ2-2; TRBD1 matches 9 bases. Germline loops: CDR1 SQVTM, CDR2 ANQGSEA. J was trimmed by 6 bases and V by 6 bases; bases with no gene match: 5. This CDR3 contains 13 residues. CDR3 sequence: CSVPGTGPGELFF. DNA for the CDR3: TGCAGCGTGCCCGGGACAGGGCCCGGGGAGCTGTTTTTT.

V usage is TRBV5-1 and J usage is TRBJ2-1, with 7 nucleotides matching TRBD1. CDR1 SGHRS and CDR2 YFSETQ come from the germline V gene. CDR3 length: 14 residues. Trimming cost V 5 bases and J 0 bases; bases outside gene matches: 2. The CDR3: CASSRQGSYNEQFF. The CDR3 nucleotides are TGCGCCAGCAGTCGACAGGGCTCCTACAATGAGCAGTTCTTC.

This clone came up once. The chain carries TRBV19 and TRBJ1-5; D gene ambiguous. Germline CDR1 is LNHDA and CDR2 is SQIVND (reference sequence). The CDR3 is 13 residues long. V was trimmed by 4 bases and J by 7 bases, leaving 11 bases between them. CDR3: CASSTVEGQPQHF. CDR3 nucleotides: TGTGCCAGTAGTACCGTGGAGGGACAGCCCCAGCATTTT.

The chain has TRBV6-2 or TRBV6-3 and TRBJ2-3; 10 positions match TRBD2. The germline V gene has CDR1 MNHEY and CDR2 SVGEGT. The CDR3 contains 17 residues. V lost 0 bases to trimming and J lost 6 bases; unmatched junction nucleotides: 9. The CDR3 reads CASSYSTAGGPRDTQYF. The CDR3 DNA reads as TGTGCCAGCAGTTACTCGACAGCGGGGGGGCCAAGGGATACGCAGTATTTT.

CDR3 amino acids: CASSIGQGPQKHTEAFF. DNA for the CDR3: TGTGCCAGTAGTATCGGCCAGGGTCCCCAAAAGCACACTGAAGCTTTCTTT. The chain uses TRBV19 and TRBJ1-1, with D perhaps TRBD1 (5 bases). The germline gives CDR1 LNHDA, CDR2 SQIVND (reference sequence). The V gene lost 3 bases and the J gene lost 3 bases, with 20 bases spanning the gap. The CDR3 has 17 amino acids.

The rearrangement links TRBV5-1 to TRBJ2-7; TRBD1 matches 7 bases. The CDR3 length is 15 residues. Germline V gene data show CDR1 as SGHRS and CDR2 as YFSETQ. V lost 4 bases and J lost 0; bases outside the gene matches: 7. CDR3 in DNA: TGCGCCAGCAGCCCGCAACAGGGGCCCTCCTACGAGCAGTACTTC. This sequence encodes CASSPQQGPSYEQYF.

V usage is TRBV27 and J usage is TRBJ1-1; D is unresolved. Per the germline V gene, CDR1 is MNHEY and CDR2 is SMNVEV (reference sequence). This CDR3 contains 12 residues. V was cut by 3 bases and J by 7 bases, with 9 bases left in between. DNA of the CDR3: TGTGCCAGCAGTTTCGGAGGGCGTGAAGCTTTCTTT. It yields the protein CASSFGGREAFF.

This sequence joins TRBV5-8 and TRBJ2-1; D possibly corresponds to TRBD2 (7 bases). Germline V gene sequence: CDR1 SGHTS, CDR2 YDEGEE. V lost 4 bases to trimming and J lost 9 bases, with 17 bases between them. The CDR3 is made up of 14 amino acids. This chain's CDR3 is CASSPPLAGAEQFF. DNA of the CDR3: TGTGCCAGCAGCCCCCCTCTTGCGGGGGCTGAGCAGTTCTTC.

The genes are TRBV29-1 and TRBJ1-1, with 7 bases that match TRBD1. The CDR3 has 13 residues. CDR1 and CDR2 from the germline V gene are SQVTM and ANQGSEA. J gave up 1 base and V 3 bases, and 2 bases lay outside the gene matches. The CDR3 coding sequence is TGCAGCGTTGAGGACAGGAAGAACACTGAAGCTTTCTTT. Protein: CSVEDRKNTEAFF. The full variable domain, its missing parts supplied by reference TRBV29-1 and TRBJ1-1, is SAVISQKPSRDICQRGTSLTIQCQVDSQVTMMFWYRQQPGQSLTLIATANQGSEATYESGFVIDKFPISRPNLTFSTLTVSNMSPEDSSIYLCSVEDRKNTEAFFGQGTRLTVV.

The V call is TRBV9, the J call TRBJ1-1; 7 bases fit TRBD1. The germline gives CDR1 SGDLS, CDR2 YYNGEE. After removal of 4 bases from V and 11 bases from J, the junction contained 11 bases not matched to a gene. The CDR3 loop spans 13 amino acids. The CDR3 here is CASSSGQEALAFF. The DNA of the CDR3 is TGTGCCAGCAGCTCAGGACAGGAGGCTCTTGCTTTCTTT.

CDR3 DNA sequence: TGTGCCATCAGCGAGGACAGGCTAGAGACCCAGTACTTC. Protein sequence: CAISEDRLETQYF. The rearrangement joins TRBV10-3 to TRBJ2-5; 7 nucleotides agree with TRBD1. V dropped 6 bases and J dropped 4; count of bases not matched to a gene: 5. Per the germline V gene, CDR1 is ENHRY and CDR2 is SYGVKD. The CDR3 extends over 13 amino acids.

The chain couples TRBV5-1 to TRBJ2-3; TRBD2 agrees at 10 bases. The CDR3 runs to 18 residues. Trimming took 9 bases from V and 6 from J; bases not matched to a gene: 22. Germline CDR1 SGHRS, CDR2 YFSETQ. In nucleotides, the CDR3 is TGCGCCACCCAAAGCGTCCCTTTCAAGCGGGGGGGTTTGGATACGCAGTATTTT. This translates into CATQSVPFKRGGLDTQYF.